Sequencing of this T cell receptor (beta chain) was carried out in a study of Tregs in tolerant kidney transplant recipients. For the study at large: Recipient cells were told from donor cells by antibody staining.

Using immunoSEQ multiplex PCR, the repertoire was profiled, and TCRdb retains in-frame clones only, with some absent. The sample has around 30,000 clones, approximately 80% seen once. Findings and caveats of the study: This study did not directly address biological reproducibility.

A note on this clone: What it binds is not known.

Trimming took off 3 bases at V and 1 base at J, with 13 bases between the two ends. The CDR3 totals 16 residues. Germline V gene lookup returns CDR1 SGHAT and CDR2 FQNNGV. The chain carries TRBV11-2 and TRBJ1-3; possibly TRBD1 for D (6 bases). The clonotype comes from a human donor in good health. Sequenced sample: Tregs from blood cultured with allogeneic cells. Here the CDR3 DNA reads TGTGCCAGCAGCTTTTCAGGGGCCAGGTCTGGAAACACCATATATTTT. Amino acids: CASSFSGARSGNTIYF.